This TCR beta chain was found in a study of blood T cell repertoires in COVID-19. CDR3 length: 13 amino acids. CDR1 and CDR2 (germline): SNHLY, FYNNEI. Comments on this clone: One end of the junction varies from germline; a read error may be responsible.

TCRdb's copy holds only in-frame clones and misses some; the assay was immunoSEQ multiplex PCR. Of 70,000 or so clones listed, around nine tenths are singletons. The V and J genes are TRBV2 and TRBJ2-7, with TRBD1 as a possible D gene (5 bases). Sequenced material: peripheral blood. The sequence was obtained from a human donor in a cohort sampled during active COVID-19. CDR3 in amino acids: CASSEARQGEWHF. CDR3 sequence (DNA): TGTGCCAGCAGTGAAGCTCGGCAGGGTGAGTGGCACTTC.